This T cell receptor (beta chain) was captured in a study of T cells after yellow fever vaccination. Study at large: The fractions with low cell numbers were processed using SMART-Seq v4 Ultra Low Input. Study-level findings and limits: Clones that expanded after primary vaccination mostly reappeared after the booster (96% CD4, approximately 89% CD8).

Looked up from germline, CDR1 is MNHNS and CDR2 is SASEGT. The CDR3 sequence is 13 residues long. V shed 6 bases and J 5 bases; nucleotides not matched to a gene: 3. Template switching with 5'RACE generated the TCR cDNA and added a universal primer site and UMIs. TCRdb re-called the 5' RACE reads through MiXCR, storing one row per CDR3 protein. The sample records some 550,000 distinct CDR3 sequences, roughly a fifth being singletons. For this clonotype: The antigen is undetermined.

This sample comprised PBMCs, obtained 15 days after the yellow fever booster vaccination. The J gene is TRBJ2-1, the V gene TRBV6-1; 8 bases map to TRBD1. This clonotype originated in a man aged 25-40 years who received the YFV17D yellow fever vaccine. The CDR3 loop is CASSRGLHNEQFF. In DNA, the CDR3 is TGTGCCAGCAGCAGGGGGCTCCACAATGAGCAGTTCTTC.